The sequence of this TCR beta chain was determined in a study of control samples from healthy donors and cancer patients. The CDR3 runs to 16 residues. Between the trimmed V and J ends, which lost 1 base and 2 bases, there was a span of 13 bases. The germline CDR1 and CDR2 sequences are SGHRS and YFSETQ. Sequencing was performed with immunoSEQ multiplex PCR; in TCRdb, only in-frame clones are kept and a portion is missing. The data contain 140,000 or so clones, about 95% of them singletons. The sequencing sample was made of PBMCs. The chain links TRBV5-1 to TRBJ2-1, with D tentatively TRBD2 (6 bases). This TCR was sampled from a man between 60 and 75 years old with colorectal cancer. CDR3 loop: CASSLTSGGTYNEQFF. The CDR3 nucleotides read TGCGCCAGCAGCTTGACGTCCGGGGGAACCTACAATGAGCAGTTCTTC.